This T cell receptor (beta chain) was observed in a study of regulatory dendritic cells for organ transplantation (dated by TCRdb to about 2017). Broadly, across the study: TCRbeta repertoires were sequenced from sorted naive and memory CD4+ and CD8+ T cells before and after allostimulation with regulatory or mature dendritic cells. What the authors observed across the whole study: Only a couple of subjects were sequenced, and the authors noted considerable between-individual heterogeneity in the alloreactive memory CD8+ T cell pool. The repertoires of naive CD4+ and CD8+ T cells were highly diverse, while memory cell repertoires were less diverse, with memory CD8+ cells being the most oligoclonal. Expansion of memory CD8+ clones was induced by allostimulation in both subjects, but more limited expansion appeared to be induced by regulatory dendritic cells than by mature dendritic cells. Among the resting subsets, memory CD8+ T cells contained the most alloreactive TCR clonotypes.

As for this clone: The specificity of this receptor is unknown. Base qualities are not at hand, and no much larger clone is one base apart.

From its cysteine to its phenylalanine, the CDR3 spans 14 amino acids. Of the read, only the CDR3 DNA is kept; its 42 bases are in frame from base 1. V is pruned by 6 bases and J by 3 bases, leaving 6 bases of the junction without a gene match. CDR1 and CDR2 (MNHNS, SASEGT) derive from the germline V gene. FACS was used to sort naive T cells as CD45RA+ cells and memory T cells as CD45RO+ CD4+ or CD8+ cells. The T cells used for TCR sequencing were obtained from a couple of healthy control subjects. Sorted T cell subsets that were not stimulated were used as baseline controls for the mixed lymphocyte reactions. Genomic DNA was extracted with the Qiagen DNeasy Blood & Tissue Kit. Multiplexed two-step PCR with Vbeta-specific forward primers and Jbeta-specific reverse primers was used to amplify TCRbeta CDR3 regions. Through the immunoSEQ service, the TCRbeta libraries were run on an Illumina instrument for sequencing. As for how the authors treated the data: V, D and J genes were assigned using IMGT annotation, and counts were corrected for multiplex PCR bias using synthetic CDR3 analogues. The immunoSEQ Analyzer calculated repertoire clonality as one minus the normalized Shannon entropy. Clonal expansion was defined using Fisher's exact test with Benjamini-Hochberg false discovery rate control and a two-tailed threshold of P<0.01. This is the immuneACCESS table as TCRdb keeps it, with only in-frame sequences that have V and J called. A part of the clones is gone; compared with another copy, unresolved V genes explain less than half, and the rest is unexplained. The V and J calls and clone size were taken over from that table, and D and trimming were inferred from the DNA. For this sample there are around 30,000 clones; 82% appear just once. 0.4% of the sample goes to the ten largest clones.

The chain employs TRBV6-1 and TRBJ2-7, with TRBD1 identical over 9 junction bases. The TCR was taken from a human donor in good health. Sequencing used naive CD8+ T cells from blood. The sample's cell subset or site label is to be understood as: CD45RA+ naive T cells. The DNA sequence is as follows: TGTGCCAGCAGGACCGGGACAGGGTACTACGAGCAGTACTTC. Its coded protein is CASRTGTGYYEQYF.